The sequence of this TCR beta chain was determined in a study of blood T cell repertoires in COVID-19. Study at large: Acute and convalescent COVID-19 samples came from the United States, Italy and Spain. In each case, the material was cDNA or gDNA derived from T cells, B-cell-depleted T cells, or PBMCs.

CDR1 and CDR2 from the germline V gene are MNHNY and SVGAGI (reference sequence). This CDR3 is 14 amino acids long. The V end was cut by 4 bases, the J end by 2 bases, with 8 bases between. In the original analysis: Amplification of reference gene primers was used by the study to estimate nucleated cell counts. TCRdb's copy holds only in-frame clones and misses some; the assay was immunoSEQ multiplex PCR. The V and J calls and the clone size are those of that table, but D and trimming were determined from the DNA. The sample carries around 130,000 clones, 87% recorded once. The chain combines TRBV6-6 with TRBJ1-4; D call uncertain. Sequencing was performed on peripheral blood. The clonotype was recovered from a woman aged 55-75 years with acute or convalescent COVID-19. The CDR3 region is CASSSSRTNEKLFF. In DNA form, the CDR3 reads TGTGCCAGCAGTTCTAGCAGGACTAATGAAAAACTGTTTTTT.